This T cell receptor beta chain appears in the sequencing data of a study of spatial heterogeneity in lung cancer. TCRdb processed the 5' RACE reads anew with MiXCR; each CDR3 protein has one entry. Of over 10,000 distinct CDR3 sequences in the sample, approximately 4.8% were seen once. This clonotype is termed large. Antigen: not known. This beta chain is a stray sequence in a library constructed for alpha chains; its clone size is not meaningful. Stated time point: sample taken at primary tumor resection. Samples were donated by 72 untreated early-stage non-small cell lung cancer patients. Researchers sequenced whole RNA taken from tumor, nontumor lung or frozen PBMC without sorting. The germline V gene has CDR1 MGHRA and CDR2 YSYEKL. The CDR3 length is 14 residues. With 2 bases clipped from V and 7 bases from J, the junction kept 3 bases outside the gene matches. Overall study findings and caveats: The counts of expanded TCRs, ubiquitous and regional, tracked ubiquitous and regional nonsynonymous mutations, respectively. Expanded intratumoral alpha and beta TCR counts tracked tumor mutation counts.

The source is a male donor with early-stage non-small cell lung cancer. The chain is built from TRBV4-1 and TRBJ2-1; 9 bases map to TRBD1. The material sequenced was lung tumor tissue, taken at surgery. The CDR3 sequence is CASSQPGTGNEQFF. The CDR3 DNA sequence: TGCGCCAGCAGCCAACCAGGGACAGGGAATGAGCAGTTCTTC.